The TCR beta chain under discussion was sequenced for a study of T cells after yellow fever vaccination. Overall study results and limits: Though weaker, the secondary response peaked faster, on day 5 versus 15.

The sample holds a few counts of this clonotype. What it binds is unknown. The CDR3 contains 12 residues. From germline, CDR1 is DFQATT and CDR2 SNEGSKA (reference sequence). Template switching with 5'RACE generated the TCR cDNA and added a universal primer site and UMIs. TCRdb reprocessed the 5' RACE reads via MiXCR and lists one record per CDR3 protein. The profile shows roughly 500,000 distinct CDR3 sequences, about 19% of them singletons. The receptor was derived from a young man who received the YFV17D yellow fever vaccine. The chain carries TRBV20-1 and TRBJ2-7; D is undetermined. Sequencing used PBMCs, obtained 15 days after the yellow fever booster vaccination. The CDR3 nucleotides are TGCGGATTGAGGTCGAGATCCTACGAGCAGTACTTC. It yields the protein CGLRSRSYEQYF.